Each of the 28 T cell receptor beta chains below was sequenced from the same sample in a study of T-cell memory formation after mild COVID-19. TCRdb re-called the 5' RACE reads with MiXCR, one entry per CDR3 protein. The table has 300,000 to 350,000 distinct CDR3 sequences, roughly 21% seen once. Sequenced material: PBMCs or a T cell subset sorted from them (not recorded which). Receptors originate from a man younger than 35 who had mild COVID-19 (a few samples of this study predate the infection). Cell type and time point are not known.

The rearrangement links TRBV11-2 to TRBJ2-1, with D perhaps matching TRBD1 (6 bases). Trimming cost V 2 bases and J 4 bases, with 12 bases left between them. The CDR3 runs 15 residues. Germline V gene lookup returns CDR1 SGHAT and CDR2 FQNNGV. CDR3 nucleotide sequence: TGTGCCAGCAGCTTATACCAGGGGATATACAATGAGCAGTTCTTC. Residues: CASSLYQGIYNEQFF.

This clonotype was picked up many times. The V call is TRBV12-3 or TRBV12-4, the J call TRBJ2-7; D is perhaps TRBD2 (6 bases). Trimming cost V 7 bases and J 6 bases, with 16 bases left between them. CDR3 length: 13 residues. CDR3 in amino acids: CASTLGGRSEQYF. As DNA, the CDR3 is TGTGCCAGCACCCTCGGGGGTCGTTCCGAGCAGTACTTC.

This chain uses TRBV4-3 with TRBJ1-2; 10 bases are a match to TRBD1. The germline gives CDR1 LGHNA, CDR2 YSLEER. This CDR3 region has 16 residues. V trimming: 2 bases; J trimming: 4 bases; junction bases outside the gene matches: 7. CDR3 nucleotides: TGCGCCAGCAGCCAACTGGACAGGGGGACGCCCTATGGCTACACCTTC. This codes for CASSQLDRGTPYGYTF.

This chain joins TRBV20-1 and TRBJ2-5; D is undetermined. This CDR3 region has 16 residues. CDR1 and CDR2 (germline): DFQATT, SNEGSKA (reference sequence). The ends were cut back, 0 bases at V and 2 bases at J, with 16 bases in the middle. This CDR3 reads CSAREWFGQNQETQYF. CDR3 nucleotides: TGCAGTGCTAGAGAGTGGTTTGGGCAGAATCAAGAGACCCAGTACTTC.

This sequence joins TRBV4-2 and TRBJ2-6; D is possibly TRBD1 or TRBD2 (6 bases each). This CDR3 comprises 21 residues. The germline V and J ends were trimmed by 3 bases and 0 bases, with 24 bases remaining between them. Germline loops: CDR1 LGHNA, CDR2 YNFKEQ. CDR3 in DNA: TGTGCCAGCAGCCACACACTCGGAGGGAGACAGGAGAGCTCTGGGGCCAACGTCCTGACTTTC. Translation: CASSHTLGGRQESSGANVLTF.

The rearrangement joins TRBV12-3 or TRBV12-4 to TRBJ2-1; D is perhaps TRBD1 or TRBD2 (5 bases each). Trimming took off 6 bases at V and 4 bases at J, with 13 bases between the two ends. The length of the CDR3 is 14 residues. The CDR3 loop reads CASSSGTEYNEQFF. The CDR3 region has the DNA TGTGCCAGCAGCTCCGGGACGGAATACAATGAGCAGTTCTTC.

CDR3 residues: CAWSPDTTSYEQYF. In DNA form, the CDR3 reads TGTGCCTGGAGTCCAGACACTACATCCTACGAGCAGTACTTC. This chain uses TRBV30 with TRBJ2-7; D unresolved. There are 14 residues in the CDR3. The germline V and J ends were trimmed by 2 bases and 1 base, with 12 bases remaining between them. Germline V lookup: CDR1 GTSNPN, CDR2 SVGIG (reference sequence).

This clonotype showed up just a few times. J is TRBJ2-1 and V is TRBV9, with 10 bases aligning to TRBD2. With 3 bases clipped from V and 4 bases from J, the junction kept 4 bases outside the gene matches. The length of the CDR3 is 15 residues. Germline CDR1 SGDLS, CDR2 YYNGEE. As DNA, the CDR3 is TGTGCCAGCAGCGCTTCTAGCGGGAGTTACAATGAGCAGTTCTTC. Protein: CASSASSGSYNEQFF.

In nucleotides, the CDR3 is TGTGCCAGCAGCCAAGAGGGTAATAGCAATCAGCCCCAGCATTTT. This encodes CASSQEGNSNQPQHF. This chain joins TRBV3-1 and TRBJ1-5; unclear D gene. This CDR3 has 15 amino acids. From germline, CDR1 is LGHDT and CDR2 YNNKEL (reference sequence). The V end was cut by 0 bases, the J end by 0 bases, with 6 bases between.

This chain joins TRBV5-1 and TRBJ1-2, with D perhaps matching TRBD1 (6 bases). Per the germline V gene, CDR1 is SGHRS and CDR2 is YFSETQ. V lost 2 bases, J lost 5 bases, and 13 bases lay in between. CDR3 length: 14 residues. CDR3 nucleotide sequence: TGCGCCAGCAGCTTCCTGACAGGAGGATATGGCTACACCTTC. Translation gives CASSFLTGGYGYTF.

This clonotype has more than one count but fewer than ten. The V gene is TRBV6-5, the J gene TRBJ1-3; 7 bases are a match to TRBD1. The CDR3 runs 17 residues. The V gene's germline CDR1 is MNHEY and CDR2 SVGAGI. V lost 0 bases, J lost 3 bases, and 8 bases stayed unmatched. As DNA, the CDR3 is TGTGCCAGCAGTTACTCGGGACAGCTACTTCATGGAAACACCATATATTTT. This codes for CASSYSGQLLHGNTIYF.

There are a few counts of this clonotype. The V and J genes are TRBV27 and TRBJ2-2, with D tentatively TRBD2 (7 bases). V was trimmed by 3 bases and J by 5 bases, leaving 10 bases between them. This CDR3 is 14 amino acids long. Germline assignment: CDR1 MNHEY and CDR2 SMNVEV (reference sequence). The CDR3: CASSLGRGTGELFF. CDR3 nucleotide sequence: TGTGCCAGCAGTTTGGGGAGGGGGACCGGGGAGCTGTTTTTT.

The sample holds a few counts of this clonotype. The rearrangement uses TRBV4-1 and TRBJ2-7, with 9 bases aligning to TRBD1. Germline trimming cut 6 bases from V and 5 bases from J; bases unmatched to any gene: 11. Per germline, CDR1 MGHRA and CDR2 YSYEKL. The CDR3 is 15 residues long. In DNA, the CDR3 is TGCGCCAGCAGGTCAAACACAGGGGGCAAGGACGAGCAGTACTTC. Protein sequence: CASRSNTGGKDEQYF.

This clonotype was counted only a few times. This sequence joins TRBV7-6 and TRBJ1-5; D is possibly TRBD1 (6 bases). This CDR3 is 16 amino acids long. Per germline, CDR1 SGHVS and CDR2 FNYEAQ. V lost 3 bases to trimming and J lost 2 bases, with 14 bases between them. The CDR3 sequence: CASSFPGGHGNQPQHF. The CDR3 DNA is TGTGCCAGCAGCTTCCCGGGGGGGCACGGCAATCAGCCCCAGCATTTT.

This clonotype was seen once. The chain recombines TRBV4-2 with TRBJ2-7; 7 bases map to TRBD1. CDR3 length equals 15 residues. The V segment lost 0 bases and the J segment 6 bases; nucleotides outside the gene matches: 8. Germline V lookup: CDR1 LGHNA, CDR2 YNFKEQ. In nucleotides, the CDR3 is TGTGCCAGCAGCCAAGAGCCAGGGGGTCTGCGCGAGCAGTACTTC. This sequence encodes CASSQEPGGLREQYF.

This clonotype has a handful of counts. This chain's CDR3 is CASILTGHLRGTQYF. The CDR3 nucleotides are TGTGCCAGCATCCTTACCGGACATCTACGCGGGACCCAGTACTTC. The chain has TRBV7-6 and TRBJ2-5; D might be TRBD1 (5 bases). V shed 7 bases and J shed 7 bases, with 22 bases lying between them. The length of the CDR3 is 15 residues. Germline CDR1 reads SGHVS; CDR2 reads FNYEAQ.

This chain links TRBV7-6 with TRBJ2-7; D perhaps matches TRBD1 (5 bases). V lost 0 bases to trimming and J lost 3 bases, with 6 bases between them. Germline CDR1 is SGHVS and CDR2 is FNYEAQ. The CDR3 contains 13 residues. CDR3 nucleotides: TGTGCCAGCAGCTTAGCCGACAGCTACGAGCAGTACTTC. Its protein is CASSLADSYEQYF.

The chain has TRBV7-2 and TRBJ2-3; 10 bases are shared with TRBD2. V dropped 3 bases and J dropped 10; count of bases not matched to a gene: 16. Germline V gene lookup returns CDR1 SGHTA and CDR2 FQGNSA. The CDR3 runs 17 residues. Written as DNA, the CDR3 is TGTGCCAGCAGCTTCTTAGCGGGGGGCACTGGGAGGGGAGCGCAGTATTTT. Translated: CASSFLAGGTGRGAQYF.

The rearrangement links TRBV7-8 to TRBJ2-7, with D tentatively TRBD2 (6 bases). CDR1 is SGHVS and CDR2 is FQNEAQ in the germline V gene. This CDR3 is 13 amino acids long. The V end lost 1 base, the J end lost 9 bases, and 13 bases lay between the germline ends. The CDR3 nucleotides read TGTGCCAGCAGCTTAGAGGCGGAGGGAGTGCAGTACGTC. Residues: CASSLEAEGVQYV.

A few counts support this clonotype. The chain recombines TRBV19 with TRBJ2-3; D is unclear. The V gene's germline CDR1 is LNHDA and CDR2 SQIVND (reference sequence). This CDR3 is 13 amino acids long. Trimming left V 5 bases short and J 1 base short, with 7 bases between. CDR3 amino acids: CASSRTRTDTQYF. The CDR3 DNA reads TGTGCCAGTAGTCGGACCCGCACAGATACGCAGTATTTT.

The sample holds a few counts of this clonotype. The rearrangement links TRBV5-1 to TRBJ2-7; D possibly corresponds to TRBD1 (6 bases). Per germline, CDR1 SGHRS and CDR2 YFSETQ. This CDR3 is 14 amino acids long. V was trimmed by 2 bases and J by 5 bases, leaving 14 bases between them. In nucleotides, the CDR3 is TGCGCCAGCAGCTTCGGGCAGGGGAGCAACGAGCAGTACTTC. Translated, it gives CASSFGQGSNEQYF.

The J gene is TRBJ2-5, the V gene TRBV7-6; D is undetermined. The V end was cut by 0 bases, the J end by 1 base, with 12 bases between. Germline V gene data show CDR1 as SGHVS and CDR2 as FNYEAQ. This CDR3 comprises 16 residues. The CDR3 sequence is CASSLANTPTQETQYF. Here the CDR3 DNA reads TGTGCCAGCAGCTTAGCGAACACACCTACCCAAGAGACCCAGTACTTC.

This clonotype occurred a few times. The V gene is TRBV5-5, the J gene TRBJ2-7, with D perhaps matching TRBD2 (6 bases). The CDR3 is 12 amino acids. V lost 3 bases to trimming and J lost 7 bases, with 11 bases between them. CDR1 is SGHKS and CDR2 is YYEKEE in the germline V gene (reference sequence). Here the CDR3 reads CASSSVRGEQYV. Written as DNA, the CDR3 is TGTGCCAGCAGCTCCGTCCGGGGGGAGCAGTACGTC.

This clonotype has ten or more counts. V usage is TRBV20-1 and J usage is TRBJ1-5; perhaps TRBD1 as D (6 bases). The CDR3 totals 13 residues. CDR1 is DFQATT, CDR2 SNEGSKA, per germline (reference sequence). In DNA form, the CDR3 reads TGCAGCACGAACGGGGGGCTGGATCAGCCCCAGCATTTT. Protein sequence: CSTNGGLDQPQHF.

J is TRBJ1-5 and V is TRBV18; TRBD1 agrees at 8 bases. Germline V gene lookup returns CDR1 KGHSH and CDR2 LQKENI. Losses at the gene ends were 8 bases for V and 2 bases for J; bases not matched to a gene: 5. The CDR3 extends over 14 amino acids. This CDR3 is CASRGQEGNQPQHF. DNA of the CDR3: TGTGCCAGCCGGGGACAGGAGGGCAATCAGCCCCAGCATTTT.

This clonotype was counted a few times. The chain employs TRBV27 and TRBJ1-6; D gene ambiguous. CDR3 length: 13 amino acids. V was clipped by 5 bases and J by 7 bases, with 9 bases between them. Per the germline V gene, CDR1 is MNHEY and CDR2 is SMNVEV (reference sequence). In DNA, the CDR3 is TGTGCCAGCAGTCCGATCCCAAATTCACCCCTCCACTTT. Residues: CASSPIPNSPLHF.

The gene calls are TRBV4-2 and TRBJ2-3; 8 positions match TRBD2. This CDR3 contains 15 residues. Germline CDR1 and CDR2: LGHNA and YNFKEQ. The V gene end was trimmed by 0 bases and the J gene end by 3 bases; junction bases not matched to a gene: 2. The CDR3 DNA sequence: TGTGCCAGCAGCCAAGAAGCTAGCGGGACAGATACGCAGTATTTT. Translation gives CASSQEASGTDTQYF.

This clonotype was detected a few times. The CDR3 DNA reads TGCAGCGTTAGGTGGGACACAGATACGCAGTATTTT. Its protein product is CSVRWDTDTQYF. V gene TRBV29-1 combines with J gene TRBJ2-3, with D unresolved. Trimming removed 5 bases from V and 2 bases from J, with 8 bases in between. Germline V CDR1 and CDR2: SQVTM, ANQGSEA. This CDR3 is 12 amino acids long.